The rows below give T cell receptor beta chains drawn from one sample of a study of cytomegalovirus exposure and HLA in healthy donors. Libraries were prepared by immunoSEQ multiplex PCR; TCRdb keeps only in-frame clonotypes and omits some of them. The table lists some 320,000 clones, about nine tenths of them singletons. Sequenced sample: PBMCs. The receptors derive from a young woman in good health and CMV-seropositive. The CDR3 runs from the conserved cysteine through the conserved F or W. The order of the fields is J gene, V gene, D gene, clone size, CDR3 length, CDR3 protein, CDR3 DNA. The D gene is left open where the match is weak. Clone sizes are given selectively: once, few, many, or a class where the clone is expanded.

>TRBJ1-2|TRBV6-5|-|-|11
CASRGSGGYTF
TGTGCCAGCAGGGGTTCTGGGGGCTACACCTTC
>TRBJ1-6|TRBV28|-|few|12
CASSLGTGPVHF
TGTGCCAGCAGTTTAGGGACGGGCCCGGTCCACTTT
>TRBJ2-7|TRBV30|TRBD2|-|17
CAWSHTGTSGSNYEQYF
TGTGCCTGGAGCCATACCGGGACTAGCGGGAGTAACTACGAGCAGTACTTC
>TRBJ1-3|TRBV27|-|-|13
CASSSPGGNTIYF
TGTGCCAGCAGTTCCCCCGGTGGAAACACCATATATTTT
>TRBJ2-2|TRBV13|-|few|13
CASSLRKTGELFF
TGTGCCAGCAGCTTAAGGAAGACCGGGGAGCTGTTTTTT
>TRBJ2-5|TRBV13|TRBD1|once|14
CASSRGQGAETQYF
TGTGCCAGCAGCCGCGGACAGGGAGCAGAGACCCAGTACTTC
>TRBJ2-2|TRBV15|-|-|12
CATSSNTGELFF
TGTGCCACCAGCAGTAACACCGGGGAGCTGTTTTTT
>TRBJ2-1|TRBV2|-|-|15
CASRRDGSSYNEQFF
TGTGCCAGCCGTAGGGACGGGAGCTCCTACAATGAGCAGTTCTTC
>TRBJ2-3|TRBV29-1|TRBD1|-|16
CSAEEEQGWGTDTQYF
TGCAGCGCTGAGGAGGAACAGGGGTGGGGCACAGATACGCAGTATTTT
>TRBJ1-2|TRBV2|-|-|16
CASSEGPGGGGYGYTF
TGTGCCAGCAGTGAAGGTCCGGGGGGAGGAGGCTATGGCTACACCTTC
>TRBJ2-7|TRBV5-6|-|few|11
CASSFNYEQYF
TGTGCCAGCAGCTTCAACTACGAGCAGTACTTC
>TRBJ1-3|TRBV7-9|-|-|16
CASSLRSTDSGNTIYF
TGTGCCAGCAGCTTACGGTCCACAGACTCTGGAAACACCATATATTTT
>TRBJ1-2|TRBV9|TRBD1|few|13
CASSVAGGGGYTF
TGTGCCAGCAGCGTAGCAGGGGGAGGTGGCTACACCTTC
>TRBJ2-2|TRBV2|-|-|15
CASSALQGITGELFF
TGTGCCAGCAGTGCCCTTCAGGGGATCACCGGGGAGCTGTTTTTT
>TRBJ1-2|TRBV19|TRBD1|-|14
CASSIVGTGDGYTF
TGTGCCAGTAGTATAGTTGGGACAGGGGATGGCTACACCTTC
>TRBJ1-5|TRBV30|TRBD1|-|13
CAWATGEEQPQHF
TGTGCCTGGGCGACAGGGGAGGAACAGCCCCAGCATTTT
>TRBJ1-2|TRBV6-1|TRBD1|-|14
CASRPVKQGAGYTF
TGTGCCAGCAGGCCCGTGAAGCAGGGGGCTGGCTACACCTTC
>TRBJ2-2|TRBV10-3|-|-|15
CAIRGVTFETGELFF
TGTGCCATCAGGGGAGTCACCTTTGAGACCGGGGAGCTGTTTTTT
>TRBJ2-7|TRBV6-1|-|once|12
CASSGEAGEQYF
TGTGCCAGCAGTGGGGAGGCTGGCGAGCAGTACTTC
>TRBJ2-1|TRBV7-9|TRBD2|-|15
CASSETSGGLNEQFF
TGTGCCAGCAGCGAGACTAGCGGGGGTTTGAATGAGCAGTTCTTC
>TRBJ2-3|TRBV2|TRBD1|-|16
CASSGLRQGGTDTQYF
TGTGCCAGCAGTGGATTGAGACAGGGCGGCACAGATACGCAGTATTTT
>TRBJ2-7|TRBV5-1|TRBD2|-|16
CASSLWGTSGPYEQYF
TGCGCCAGCAGCTTGTGGGGGACTAGCGGTCCCTACGAGCAGTACTTC
>TRBJ1-2|TRBV14|-|-|11
CASSQGLGYTF
TGTGCCAGCAGCCAAGGTCTAGGCTACACCTTC
>TRBJ1-2|TRBV7-2|-|-|13
CASSQGRGYGYTF
TGTGCCAGCAGCCAGGGCCGGGGCTATGGCTACACCTTC
>TRBJ1-5|TRBV11-3|-|few|13
CASSLGSNQPQHF
TGTGCCAGCAGCCTAGGTAGCAATCAGCCCCAGCATTTT
>TRBJ2-3|TRBV27|TRBD2|few|18
CASSLWTGLAGAADTQYF
TGTGCCAGCAGTTTATGGACTGGACTAGCGGGAGCGGCAGATACGCAGTATTTT